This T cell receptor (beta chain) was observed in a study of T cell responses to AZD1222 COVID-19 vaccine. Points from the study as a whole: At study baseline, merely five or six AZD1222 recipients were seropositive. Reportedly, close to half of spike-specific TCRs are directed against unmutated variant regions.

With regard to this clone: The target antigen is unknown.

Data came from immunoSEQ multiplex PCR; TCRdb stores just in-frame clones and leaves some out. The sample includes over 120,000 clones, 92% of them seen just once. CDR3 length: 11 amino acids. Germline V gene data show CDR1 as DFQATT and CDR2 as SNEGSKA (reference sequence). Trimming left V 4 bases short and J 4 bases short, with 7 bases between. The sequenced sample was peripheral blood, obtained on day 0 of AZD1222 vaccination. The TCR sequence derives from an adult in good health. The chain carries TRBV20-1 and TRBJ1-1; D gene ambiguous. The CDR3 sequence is CSAMTTTEAFF. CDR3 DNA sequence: TGCAGTGCTATGACAACCACTGAAGCTTTCTTT.